A selection of T cell receptor beta chains follows, all from one sample in a study of blood T cell repertoires in COVID-19. This table comes from immunoSEQ multiplex PCR, and its TCRdb copy is limited to in-frame clones, with some not included. The repertoire holds about 91,000 clones, with approximately 72% as singletons. Sequenced: peripheral blood. All receptors derive from a man between 65 and 85 years old with acute or convalescent COVID-19. Both conserved end residues are part of each CDR3. Fields, in order: V gene, J gene, D gene, clone size, CDR3 DNA, CDR3 protein. The D gene is left open where the match is weak. Clone size, where shown, is once, few, many, or a class for clones that have expanded.

TRBV3-1/TRBV3-2	TRBJ2-3	TRBD2	-	TGTGCCAGCAGCCAAGATGGATGGCGGGAGGATAGATCGCATACGCAGTATTTT	CASSQDGWREDRSHTQYF
TRBV4-1	TRBJ2-5	-	-	TGCGCCAGCAGCCAAGAATCGGGAGAGACCCAGTACTTC	CASSQESGETQYF
TRBV30	TRBJ2-1	-	-	TGTGCCTGGAGTGTACTTGGGAGCGGCAACTCCTACAATGAGCAGTTCTTC	CAWSVLGSGNSYNEQFF
TRBV29-1	TRBJ1-2	TRBD1	-	TGCAGCGTCAACAGGGGGACAGGCTACACCTTC	CSVNRGTGYTF
TRBV7-9	TRBJ2-7	TRBD1	-	TGTGCCAGCAGCTCGAGGACAGGGGGCCACGAGCAGTACTTC	CASSSRTGGHEQYF
TRBV15	TRBJ1-5	-	-	TGTGCCACCAGCAGAGATCAGGGCCAGCCCCAGCATTTT	CATSRDQGQPQHF
TRBV5-1	TRBJ2-3	TRBD2	-	TGCGCCAGCAGCTTGGCCATGACTAGCGGGAGTGCAGATACGCAGTATTTT	CASSLAMTSGSADTQYF
TRBV11-3	TRBJ2-3	TRBD2	-	TGTGCCAGCAGCCTCGGGGCGGGAGTCGGCACAGATACGCAGTATTTT	CASSLGAGVGTDTQYF
TRBV6-5	TRBJ2-7	TRBD1	-	TGTGCCAGCAGTTACGGACAGGGGCTCTCCTACGAGCAGTACTTC	CASSYGQGLSYEQYF
TRBV7-2	TRBJ2-1	-	-	TGTGCCAGCAGCTCACAGGCGGGAAACAATGAGCAGTTCTTC	CASSSQAGNNEQFF
TRBV7-6	TRBJ2-2	TRBD1	-	TGTGCCAGCAGCTTAGGGACAGGGATCACCGGGGAGCTGTTTTTT	CASSLGTGITGELFF
TRBV7-2	TRBJ2-3	-	-	TGTGCCAGCAGCTTTAGGCGGGGCTGGGATACGCAGTATTTT	CASSFRRGWDTQYF
TRBV30	TRBJ1-1	-	-	TGTGCCTGGAGCCCACTGAGGTGGACTGAAGCTTTCTTT	CAWSPLRWTEAFF
TRBV18	TRBJ2-5	-	-	TGTGCCAGCTCAAAGGGACTGACAGAAGAGACCCAGTACTTC	CASSKGLTEETQYF
TRBV24-1	TRBJ2-7	TRBD2	-	TGTGCCACCAGTGACCCAGCGGGAGGGCCTTACGAGCAGTACTTC	CATSDPAGGPYEQYF
TRBV19	TRBJ1-3	TRBD1	few	TGTGCCAGTAGCCTGACAGGGGCCTCTGGAAACACCATATATTTT	CASSLTGASGNTIYF
TRBV19	TRBJ1-5	-	-	TGTGCCAGTAGTATCCGACAGGAGAGCAATCAGCCCCAGCATTTT	CASSIRQESNQPQHF
TRBV28	TRBJ1-4	TRBD1	once	TGTGCCAGCAGCGACCCCGGGACAGCTCTGAATGAAAAACTGTTTTTT	CASSDPGTALNEKLFF
TRBV12-3/TRBV12-4	TRBJ2-2	-	-	TGTGCCAGCAGCCCCTACTCCGGGGAGCTGTTTTTT	CASSPYSGELFF
TRBV7-2	TRBJ2-2	-	few	TGTGCCAGCAGCTTAAAGGATGCGGGCACCGGGGAGCTGTTTTTT	CASSLKDAGTGELFF
TRBV7-2	TRBJ2-2	-	-	TGTGCCAGCAGCTTAGTGGTGCGGGCGAACACCGGGGAGCTGTTTTTT	CASSLVVRANTGELFF
TRBV28	TRBJ1-5	-	few	TGTGCCAGCAGTTTATACCAGGGAGGCCAGCCCCAGCATTTT	CASSLYQGGQPQHF
TRBV14	TRBJ2-7	TRBD2	-	TGTGCCAGCCGAACCCAGTTCGGGGGGGACGAGTACTTC	CASRTQFGGDEYF
TRBV15	TRBJ1-1	-	-	TGTGCCACCAGCAGAGATCAAGGGGGAGACACTGAAGCTTTCTTT	CATSRDQGGDTEAFF
TRBV29-1	TRBJ1-5	-	-	TGCAGCGCCTCGGACAGCCCGAATCAGCCCCAGCATTTT	CSASDSPNQPQHF
TRBV19	TRBJ2-7	TRBD1	-	TGTGCCAGTAGTAGCCTGGACAGGGGGAACGCTCACTACTACGAGCAGTACTTC	CASSSLDRGNAHYYEQYF
TRBV5-4	TRBJ2-1	-	-	TGTGCCAGCAGCTCCTTGCTAGATTCCTACAATGAGCAGTTCTTC	CASSSLLDSYNEQFF
TRBV28	TRBJ1-2	-	-	TGTGCCAGCAGCCGAAACCACCCGGACAGCAACTATGGCTACACCTTC	CASSRNHPDSNYGYTF
TRBV4-2	TRBJ2-3	-	-	TGTGCCAGCAGCCAAGAAGGAGGGCTCCGCGGAGATACGCAGTATTTT	CASSQEGGLRGDTQYF
TRBV30	TRBJ2-4	TRBD2	-	TGTGCCTGGAGTATAGCGGGAGGAGCCAAAAACATTCAGTACTTC	CAWSIAGGAKNIQYF